This T cell receptor (beta chain) was obtained from a study of CD8+ T cells in alopecia areata. The treatment is: oral pan-JAK inhibitor, 5-10 mg twice daily. The V end was cut by 4 bases, the J end by 5 bases, with 12 bases between. This CDR3 contains 14 residues. Looked up from germline, CDR1 is LNHDA and CDR2 is SQIVND (reference sequence). Sequencing relied on a cDNA template that was reverse transcribed from extracted RNA. Using immunoSEQ multiplex PCR, the repertoire was profiled, and TCRdb retains in-frame clones only, with some absent. The profile shows around 120,000 clones, 50% to 75% of them singletons.

This receptor was identified in a human donor with alopecia areata. This chain links TRBV19 with TRBJ1-5; tentatively, D is TRBD1 (5 bases). Sequenced here: CD8+ T cells sorted from blood, sampled at week 4, from a patient treated with tofacitinib. Written as DNA, the CDR3 is TGTGCCAGTAGTACCGGGGGAAGGTATCAGCCCCAGCATTTT. Protein product: CASSTGGRYQPQHF.